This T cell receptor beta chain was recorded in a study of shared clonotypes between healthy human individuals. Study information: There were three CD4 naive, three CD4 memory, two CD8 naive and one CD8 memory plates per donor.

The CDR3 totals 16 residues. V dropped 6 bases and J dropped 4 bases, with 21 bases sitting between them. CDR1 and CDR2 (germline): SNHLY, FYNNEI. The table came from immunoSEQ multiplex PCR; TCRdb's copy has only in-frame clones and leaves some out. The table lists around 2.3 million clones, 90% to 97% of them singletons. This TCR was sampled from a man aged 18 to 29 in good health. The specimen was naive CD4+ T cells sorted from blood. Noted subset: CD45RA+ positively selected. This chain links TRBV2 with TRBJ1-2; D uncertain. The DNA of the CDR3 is TGTGCCAGCAGCGCTCCTTTAATCGGGAGTGCCTATGGCTACACCTTC. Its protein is CASSAPLIGSAYGYTF.